This entry lists 24 T cell receptor beta chains sequenced from one sample in a study of blood T cell repertoires in COVID-19 (TCRdb year 2020). The library was generated by the immunoSEQ multiplex PCR assay. Imported from immuneACCESS, the table was reduced by TCRdb to in-frame sequences with V and J called. These copies leave out some clones; in studies compared against another copy, an unresolved V gene accounts for under half, and the cause of the remainder is not known. In all, the sample holds about 340,000 clones, and around 83% of those were seen once. The ten largest clones take up roughly 3% of the sample. Specimen: peripheral blood. The receptors derive from a man younger than 40 with active or convalescent COVID-19.

The V gene is TRBV6-6, the J gene TRBJ1-1; no clear D. The CDR3 covers 17 residues. Germline V gives CDR1 MNHNY, CDR2 SVGAGI (reference sequence). Between the trimmed V and J ends, which lost 5 bases and 0 bases, there was a span of 19 bases. CDR3 region: CASSPTQVATMNTEAFF. The CDR3 coding sequence is TGTGCCAGCAGTCCCACCCAGGTTGCCACAATGAACACTGAAGCTTTCTTT.

The chain employs TRBV5-8 and TRBJ2-5; 10 bases match TRBD1. Germline CDR1 reads SGHTS; CDR2 reads YDEGEE. The CDR3 runs to 13 residues. With 5 bases clipped from V and 5 bases from J, the junction kept 3 bases outside the gene matches. The CDR3 loop is CASRDRGRETQYF. Written as DNA, the CDR3 is TGTGCCAGCAGAGACAGGGGGCGTGAGACCCAGTACTTC.

The chain is built from TRBV10-3 and TRBJ2-2; TRBD2 matches 14 bases. V shed 3 bases, J shed 15 bases, and the junction held 12 bases outside the gene matches. The CDR3 is 16 residues long. Germline CDR1 and CDR2: ENHRY and SYGVKD. CDR3 in amino acids: CAISEVTSGRAGGLFF. CDR3 coding DNA: TGTGCCATCAGTGAAGTGACTAGCGGGAGGGCCGGGGGGTTGTTTTTT.

The chain is built from TRBV11-2 and TRBJ2-7; 8 bases fit TRBD1. Germline CDR1 reads SGHAT; CDR2 reads FQNNGV. The CDR3 totals 14 residues. V shed 5 bases and J 4 bases; nucleotides not matched to a gene: 7. CDR3 DNA sequence: TGTGCCAGCAGCCCCGCAGGGGGCGGTTACGAGCAGTACTTC. It is translated as CASSPAGGGYEQYF.

The genes are TRBV6-6 and TRBJ2-1; D possibly corresponds to TRBD2 (5 bases). The CDR3 spans 14 residues. V was pared by 10 bases and J by 2 bases, with 15 bases between. Per the germline V gene, CDR1 is MNHNY and CDR2 is SVGAGI (reference sequence). The CDR3 reads CATRRAPTYNEQFF. The CDR3 DNA follows: TGTGCCACCCGGCGGGCCCCTACCTACAATGAGCAGTTCTTC.

The chain carries TRBV7-2 and TRBJ1-5; D unclear. Germline V CDR1 and CDR2: SGHTA, FQGNSA. Trimming pared 4 bases from V and 4 bases from J, leaving 11 bases between. This CDR3 is built from 14 residues. For the CDR3, the DNA is TGTGCCAGCAGCTATGTCCGGGGAAATCAGCCCCAGCATTTT. It is translated as CASSYVRGNQPQHF.

V usage is TRBV28 and J usage is TRBJ1-1; D not certain. Germline-derived CDR1 and CDR2 are MDHEN and SYDVKM. The CDR3 is 14 amino acids. Trimming pared 7 bases from V and 4 bases from J, leaving 16 bases between. The CDR3 loop reads CASKGSVVGTEAFF. The CDR3 DNA reads as TGTGCCAGCAAAGGGAGTGTCGTGGGCACTGAAGCTTTCTTT.

The sample holds a few counts of this clone. This rearrangement joins TRBV7-8 to TRBJ2-1, with TRBD1 matching 12 bases. The CDR3 spans 19 residues. Germline loops: CDR1 SGHVS, CDR2 FQNEAQ. The junction had 14 bases not matched to a gene; V was cut back by 5 bases and J by 3 bases. The CDR3, as DNA: TGTGCCAGCAGCCGCCCGGGACAGGGGGCAAGGTACCACTACAATGAGCAGTTCTTC. Amino acids: CASSRPGQGARYHYNEQFF. The variable domain in full, with the rest retrieved from reference TRBV7-8 and TRBJ2-1, is GAGVSQSPRYKVAKRGQDVALRCDPISGHVSLFWYQQALGQGPEFLTYFQNEAQLDKSGLPSDRFFAERPEGSVSTLKIQRTQQEDSAVYLCASSRPGQGARYHYNEQFFGPGTRLTVL.

The rearrangement joins TRBV5-4 to TRBJ2-6, with 7 bases matching TRBD1. Germline lookup yields CDR1 SGHNT and CDR2 YYREEE (reference sequence). The CDR3 extends over 17 amino acids. Trimming removed 4 bases from V and 2 bases from J; junction bases left unmatched: 9. The DNA of the CDR3 is TGTGCCAGCAGCCCCCAGTTAGGGGGCCCTGGGGCCAACGTCCTGACTTTC. It yields the protein CASSPQLGGPGANVLTF.

This rearrangement joins TRBV28 to TRBJ2-1; no clear D. The germline V gene has CDR1 MDHEN and CDR2 SYDVKM. The CDR3 consists of 14 residues. Deletions cut 3 bases from V and 5 bases from J, with 11 bases between. CDR3 region: CASSFLESNNEQFF. Here the CDR3 DNA reads TGTGCCAGCAGTTTCCTAGAGTCGAACAATGAGCAGTTCTTC.

This chain connects TRBV28 to TRBJ1-2, with a possible D match to TRBD1 (6 bases). The V end was cut by 7 bases, the J end by 4 bases, with 16 bases between. This CDR3 comprises 14 residues. CDR1 is MDHEN, CDR2 SYDVKM, per germline. The CDR3 loop is CASIRGGASYGYTF. In DNA form, the CDR3 reads TGTGCCAGCATCCGGGGGGGCGCAAGCTATGGCTACACCTTC.

The genes are TRBV6-2 or TRBV6-3 and TRBJ2-7; 8 nucleotides align to TRBD1. This CDR3 has 15 residues. CDR1 and CDR2 from the germline V gene are MNHEY and SVGEGT. V lost 6 bases and J lost 2; bases outside the gene matches: 9. CDR3 amino acids: CASSPGQGTAYEQYF. CDR3 in DNA: TGTGCCAGCAGCCCAGGACAGGGAACAGCCTACGAGCAGTACTTC.

Comments on this clone: This CDR3 is also generated by other DNA sequences in the sample. This rearrangement joins TRBV11-2 to TRBJ2-7; D not certain. Trimming took 1 base from V and 3 from J, leaving 4 bases between them. CDR3 length: 12 residues. CDR1 is SGHAT and CDR2 is FQNNGV in the germline V gene. CDR3 DNA: TGTGCCAGCAGCTTAGCCCTCTACGAGCAGTACTTC. The encoded protein is CASSLALYEQYF.

The rearrangement uses TRBV4-3 and TRBJ2-2, with 9 bases matching TRBD1. Germline lookup yields CDR1 LGHNA and CDR2 YSLEER. There are 14 residues in the CDR3. The junction had 8 bases not matched to a gene; V was cut back by 2 bases and J by 13 bases. The DNA of the CDR3 is TGCGCCAGCAGCCAACCGGGACAGGGCCGGCGGCTGTTTTTT. Protein product: CASSQPGQGRRLFF.

This sequence joins TRBV2 and TRBJ2-5, with 7 bases matching TRBD2. CDR1 and CDR2 from the germline V gene are SNHLY and FYNNEI. Trimming at V came to 7 bases and at J to 7 bases, leaving 9 bases not matched to a gene. CDR3 length: 13 amino acids. CDR3 bases: TGTGCCAGCAACTTAGGACCGGGGGGGACCCAGTACTTC. Protein product: CASNLGPGGTQYF.

V usage is TRBV4-2 and J usage is TRBJ1-3, with D possibly matching TRBD1 (5 bases). CDR1 is LGHNA and CDR2 is YNFKEQ in the germline V gene. Trimming pared 8 bases from V and 0 bases from J, leaving 23 bases between. The CDR3 runs to 18 residues. The CDR3 region is CASDAGHGGASSGNTIYF. For the CDR3, the DNA is TGTGCCAGCGATGCTGGACACGGAGGGGCTAGCTCTGGAAACACCATATATTTT.

The sample holds a few counts of this clone. The chain uses TRBV24-1 and TRBJ1-2; D may be TRBD1 (6 bases). V was shortened by 5 bases and J by 6 bases, with 12 bases between the two germline ends. The CDR3 runs 13 residues. Germline values: CDR1 KGHDR, CDR2 SFDVKD. The CDR3 spells CATSVQGGDGYTF. Here the CDR3 DNA reads TGTGCCACCAGTGTACAGGGAGGGGATGGCTACACCTTC.

The rearrangement links TRBV30 to TRBJ1-2, with D perhaps matching TRBD1 (5 bases). V was pared by 1 base and J by 4 bases, with 10 bases between. Germline assignment: CDR1 GTSNPN and CDR2 SVGIG (reference sequence). The CDR3 contains 13 residues. The CDR3, as DNA: TGTGCCTGGAGTGGACAGTTGGCCTATGGCTACACCTTC. Encoded protein: CAWSGQLAYGYTF.

Concerning this clone: Additional DNA sequences in this sample encode the identical CDR3. The chain links TRBV5-1 to TRBJ1-1; no reliable D call. V shed 0 bases and J shed 0 bases, with 6 bases lying between them. In germline, CDR1 is SGHRS, CDR2 YFSETQ. CDR3 length: 14 amino acids. CDR3 loop: CASSLGTMNTEAFF. CDR3 in DNA: TGCGCCAGCAGCTTGGGGACTATGAACACTGAAGCTTTCTTT. Full variable domain (remainder filled in from reference TRBV5-1 and TRBJ1-1): KAGVTQTPRYLIKTRGQQVTLSCSPISGHRSVSWYQQTPGQGLQFLFEYFSETQRNKGNFPGRFSGRQFSNSRSEMNVSTLELGDSALYLCASSLGTMNTEAFFGQGTRLTVV.

The CDR3 sequence: CASRGLIGTEAFF. The CDR3 coding sequence is TGTGCCAGCAGGGGACTTATCGGGACTGAAGCTTTCTTT. V and J are TRBV12-3 or TRBV12-4 and TRBJ1-1, with D possibly TRBD1 on 5 matching bases. The CDR3 consists of 13 residues. The V end was cut by 6 bases, the J end by 5 bases, with 13 bases between.

This clone was seen just once. The rearrangement joins TRBV29-1 to TRBJ1-2, with a tentative D call TRBD1 (6 bases). There are 11 residues in the CDR3. V was shortened by 5 bases and J by 5 bases, with 9 bases between the two germline ends. The germline gives CDR1 SQVTM, CDR2 ANQGSEA. This chain's CDR3 is CSVIGQYGYTF. In DNA, the CDR3 is TGCAGCGTTATCGGACAGTATGGCTACACCTTC.

This sequence joins TRBV10-3 and TRBJ1-1; a weak D match, TRBD1 (5 bases). The CDR3 totals 13 residues. Germline V CDR1 and CDR2: ENHRY, SYGVKD. Trimming pared 3 bases from V and 3 bases from J, leaving 8 bases between. The CDR3 reads CAISEWGDTEAFF. Here the CDR3 DNA reads TGTGCCATCAGTGAATGGGGGGACACTGAAGCTTTCTTT.

This clone has a handful of counts. This chain connects TRBV19 to TRBJ1-6; D unresolved. The CDR3 loop spans 15 amino acids. CDR1 is LNHDA and CDR2 is SQIVND in the germline V gene (reference sequence). The V end was cut by 3 bases, the J end by 7 bases, with 13 bases between. Written as DNA, the CDR3 is TGTGCCAGTAGTATCAGTGCAGGTTCGAATTCACCCCTCCACTTT. Translating gives CASSISAGSNSPLHF.

V and J are TRBV25-1 and TRBJ2-3; 8 bases fit TRBD2. The junction had 18 bases not matched to a gene; V was cut back by 10 bases and J by 3 bases. Per germline, CDR1 MGHDK and CDR2 SYGVNS. This CDR3 is built from 17 residues. The CDR3 spells CATNPALSAGVTDTQYF. The CDR3 DNA reads as TGTGCCACAAACCCCGCCCTATCAGCGGGGGTTACAGATACGCAGTATTTT.